Listed below are T cell receptor beta chains from one sample, sequenced in a study of control samples from healthy donors and cancer patients. Here immunoSEQ multiplex PCR was the method, and the copy in TCRdb shows in-frame clones only, minus some. The sample consists of roughly 120,000 clones, approximately 88% of them appearing once. The sample consisted of blood. These receptors came from a man aged 50 to 59 in good health. Both conserved end residues are part of each CDR3. A D gene is named only where the DNA matches it firmly. Clone size appears in some rows only: once, few, many, or a class for an expanded clone.

abundance: once; d_gene: NA; j_gene: TRBJ2-7; v_gene: TRBV27; len: 13; CDR3aa: CASSSRPRYEQYF; CDR3nt: TGTGCCAGCAGTTCCAGGCCGAGATACGAGCAGTACTTC
abundance: NA; d_gene: NA; j_gene: TRBJ1-1; v_gene: TRBV30; len: 13; CDR3aa: CAWGVTANTEAFF; CDR3nt: TGTGCCTGGGGGGTGACAGCGAACACTGAAGCTTTCTTT
abundance: once; d_gene: TRBD1; j_gene: TRBJ2-5; v_gene: TRBV24-1; len: 18; CDR3aa: CATSDPSAGTGRGETQYF; CDR3nt: TGTGCCACCAGTGATCCATCGGCCGGGACAGGGAGGGGAGAGACCCAGTACTTC
abundance: NA; d_gene: TRBD1; j_gene: TRBJ2-7; v_gene: TRBV19; len: 13; CDR3aa: CASSRDRGTEQYF; CDR3nt: TGTGCCAGTAGTAGGGACAGGGGGACCGAGCAGTACTTC
abundance: NA; d_gene: NA; j_gene: TRBJ2-1; v_gene: TRBV6-5; len: 14; CDR3aa: CASSRRWAGNEQFF; CDR3nt: TGTGCCAGCAGTCGTCGCTGGGCAGGCAATGAGCAGTTCTTC
abundance: NA; d_gene: TRBD2; j_gene: TRBJ2-3; v_gene: TRBV6-5; len: 13; CDR3aa: CATKGLATDTQYF; CDR3nt: TGTGCCACCAAGGGACTAGCCACAGATACGCAGTATTTT
abundance: NA; d_gene: TRBD1; j_gene: TRBJ1-2; v_gene: TRBV27; len: 14; CDR3aa: CASSLTGEGYGYTF; CDR3nt: TGTGCCAGCAGTTTGACAGGGGAGGGATATGGCTACACCTTC
abundance: NA; d_gene: TRBD1; j_gene: TRBJ2-1; v_gene: TRBV7-9; len: 14; CDR3aa: CASTPQGPYNEQFF; CDR3nt: TGTGCCAGCACCCCACAGGGGCCCTACAATGAGCAGTTCTTC
abundance: NA; d_gene: NA; j_gene: TRBJ1-3; v_gene: TRBV6-5; len: 15; CDR3aa: CASSYSGTSGNTIYF; CDR3nt: TGTGCCAGCAGTTACTCCGGGACCTCTGGAAACACCATATATTTT
abundance: NA; d_gene: TRBD1; j_gene: TRBJ1-3; v_gene: TRBV4-3; len: 18; CDR3aa: CASSQSHTGARSGNTIYF; CDR3nt: TGCGCCAGCAGCCAGTCCCATACAGGGGCCAGATCTGGAAACACCATATATTTT
abundance: NA; d_gene: TRBD1; j_gene: TRBJ1-2; v_gene: TRBV18; len: 15; CDR3aa: CASSPGDRTNYGYTF; CDR3nt: TGTGCCAGCTCACCAGGGGACAGGACTAACTATGGCTACACCTTC
abundance: NA; d_gene: NA; j_gene: TRBJ1-1; v_gene: TRBV6-5; len: 14; CDR3aa: CASSPGVTNTEAFF; CDR3nt: TGTGCCAGCAGTCCAGGGGTTACGAACACTGAAGCTTTCTTT
abundance: once; d_gene: NA; j_gene: TRBJ2-1; v_gene: TRBV6-5; len: 12; CDR3aa: CASSPQGFEQFF; CDR3nt: TGTGCCAGCAGTCCGCAGGGTTTTGAGCAGTTCTTC
abundance: NA; d_gene: TRBD1; j_gene: TRBJ2-3; v_gene: TRBV4-1; len: 16; CDR3aa: CASSQDGRGRVYTQYF; CDR3nt: TGCGCCAGCAGCCAAGATGGAAGGGGGCGCGTGTATACGCAGTATTTT
abundance: NA; d_gene: NA; j_gene: TRBJ1-1; v_gene: TRBV12-3/TRBV12-4; len: 13; CDR3aa: CASSLPPNTEAFF; CDR3nt: TGTGCCAGCAGTTTGCCCCCGAACACTGAAGCTTTCTTT
abundance: NA; d_gene: TRBD1; j_gene: TRBJ2-5; v_gene: TRBV6-5; len: 16; CDR3aa: CASSYLGQGTGRAQYF; CDR3nt: TGTGCCAGCAGTTACCTCGGACAGGGGACGGGAAGGGCCCAGTACTTC
abundance: NA; d_gene: NA; j_gene: TRBJ2-5; v_gene: TRBV5-1; len: 13; CDR3aa: CASSLGGQETQYF; CDR3nt: TGCGCCAGCAGCTTGGGGGGCCAAGAGACCCAGTACTTC
abundance: NA; d_gene: NA; j_gene: TRBJ1-1; v_gene: TRBV6-2/TRBV6-3; len: 15; CDR3aa: CASSYSFRMNTEAFF; CDR3nt: TGTGCCAGCAGTTACTCGTTCAGAATGAACACTGAAGCTTTCTTT
abundance: NA; d_gene: NA; j_gene: TRBJ1-5; v_gene: TRBV24-1; len: 15; CDR3aa: CATSDKSYSNQPQHF; CDR3nt: TGTGCCACCAGTGATAAGTCTTATAGCAATCAGCCCCAGCATTTT
abundance: few; d_gene: TRBD2; j_gene: TRBJ2-3; v_gene: TRBV6-2/TRBV6-3; len: 17; CDR3aa: CASSFFGSGGRTDTQYF; CDR3nt: TGTGCCAGCAGTTTCTTCGGTAGCGGGGGGCGCACAGATACGCAGTATTTT
abundance: NA; d_gene: NA; j_gene: TRBJ1-1; v_gene: TRBV12-3/TRBV12-4; len: 13; CDR3aa: CASSYKGHTEAFF; CDR3nt: TGTGCCAGCAGTTACAAAGGGCACACTGAAGCTTTCTTT
abundance: NA; d_gene: NA; j_gene: TRBJ1-6; v_gene: TRBV6-6; len: 14; CDR3aa: CASSSSVGASPLHF; CDR3nt: TGTGCCAGCAGTTCGAGCGTTGGTGCTTCACCCCTCCACTTT
abundance: NA; d_gene: TRBD1; j_gene: TRBJ2-1; v_gene: TRBV19; len: 14; CDR3aa: CASTRGRRATEQFF; CDR3nt: TGTGCCAGTACCAGGGGGCGCAGGGCTACTGAGCAGTTCTTC
abundance: NA; d_gene: TRBD2; j_gene: TRBJ2-7; v_gene: TRBV10-3; len: 13; CDR3aa: CAIMGGGIGEQYF; CDR3nt: TGTGCCATCATGGGCGGGGGGATTGGAGAGCAGTACTTC
abundance: once; d_gene: NA; j_gene: TRBJ2-3; v_gene: TRBV6-1; len: 15; CDR3aa: CASSEMWGNTDTQYF; CDR3nt: TGTGCCAGCAGTGAAATGTGGGGCAACACAGATACGCAGTATTTT
abundance: NA; d_gene: NA; j_gene: TRBJ1-1; v_gene: TRBV18; len: 13; CDR3aa: CASSQGISTEAFF; CDR3nt: TGTGCCAGCTCCCAGGGGATAAGCACTGAAGCTTTCTTT
abundance: once; d_gene: NA; j_gene: TRBJ1-2; v_gene: TRBV7-2; len: 13; CDR3aa: CASSLLLQSGYTF; CDR3nt: TGTGCCAGCAGCTTACTCTTGCAATCTGGCTACACCTTC
abundance: NA; d_gene: NA; j_gene: TRBJ1-1; v_gene: TRBV11-2; len: 16; CDR3aa: CASSLRAWAGDTEAFF; CDR3nt: TGTGCCAGCAGCTTAAGGGCCTGGGCGGGGGACACTGAAGCTTTCTTT
abundance: NA; d_gene: NA; j_gene: TRBJ1-2; v_gene: TRBV20-1; len: 10; CDR3aa: CSADHGGYTF; CDR3nt: TGCAGTGCGGATCACGGTGGCTACACCTTC
abundance: NA; d_gene: TRBD1; j_gene: TRBJ1-2; v_gene: TRBV5-1; len: 14; CDR3aa: CASSGQGFGYGYTF; CDR3nt: TGCGCCAGCAGCGGACAGGGTTTTGGGTATGGCTACACCTTC
abundance: NA; d_gene: NA; j_gene: TRBJ2-2; v_gene: TRBV9; len: 13; CDR3aa: CASSVDDTGELFF; CDR3nt: TGTGCCAGCAGCGTAGATGACACCGGGGAGCTGTTTTTT
abundance: NA; d_gene: NA; j_gene: TRBJ1-5; v_gene: TRBV19; len: 16; CDR3aa: CASSFSGTRANQPQHF; CDR3nt: TGTGCCAGTAGTTTTTCCGGGACCCGGGCCAATCAGCCCCAGCATTTT
abundance: NA; d_gene: NA; j_gene: TRBJ1-1; v_gene: TRBV20-1; len: 15; CDR3aa: CSASKELLGRTEAFF; CDR3nt: TGCAGTGCTAGTAAAGAACTGCTGGGCCGGACTGAAGCTTTCTTT
abundance: NA; d_gene: NA; j_gene: TRBJ2-3; v_gene: TRBV11-2; len: 15; CDR3aa: CASSLGSTSTDTQYF; CDR3nt: TGTGCCAGCAGCTTAGGGTCAACTAGCACAGATACGCAGTATTTT
abundance: NA; d_gene: NA; j_gene: TRBJ2-7; v_gene: TRBV30; len: 13; CDR3aa: CAWSGGTANGQYF; CDR3nt: TGTGCCTGGAGCGGGGGAACCGCGAATGGGCAGTACTTC
abundance: NA; d_gene: NA; j_gene: TRBJ1-4; v_gene: TRBV5-8; len: 15; CDR3aa: CASSLLRQDDEKLFF; CDR3nt: TGTGCCAGCAGCTTGCTAAGGCAGGACGATGAAAAACTGTTTTTT
abundance: NA; d_gene: NA; j_gene: TRBJ2-7; v_gene: TRBV30; len: 12; CDR3aa: CAWSVLTYEQYF; CDR3nt: TGTGCCTGGAGTGTACTGACCTACGAGCAGTACTTC
abundance: NA; d_gene: NA; j_gene: TRBJ2-7; v_gene: TRBV7-8; len: 13; CDR3aa: CASSPYQVAEQYF; CDR3nt: TGTGCCAGCAGCCCGTATCAGGTTGCCGAGCAGTACTTC
abundance: NA; d_gene: NA; j_gene: TRBJ1-1; v_gene: TRBV20-1; len: 11; CDR3aa: CSARQNTEAFF; CDR3nt: TGCAGTGCTAGACAGAACACTGAAGCTTTCTTT
abundance: NA; d_gene: NA; j_gene: TRBJ2-5; v_gene: TRBV5-1; len: 11; CDR3aa: CASRNQETQYF; CDR3nt: TGCGCCAGCAGGAACCAAGAGACCCAGTACTTC